This T cell receptor beta chain originates from a study of tumor and adjacent non-tumor tissue in lung cancer. On this clonotype: Being one base from a much bigger clone, this may be a read error.

The CDR3 length is 11 residues. Germline-derived CDR1 and CDR2 are SQVTM and ANQGSEA. This sample's RNA came from whole unsorted tissue. A modified ARM-PCR protocol with three rounds of nested PCR amplified TCRbeta. From the multiplex PCR reads, TCRdb called clonotypes with MiXCR, one entry per CDR3 protein. The sample carries tens of thousands of distinct CDR3 sequences, approximately 63% recorded once. The chain carries TRBV29-1 and TRBJ1-2; tentative D call: TRBD1 (5 bases). What was sequenced was lung tumor tissue. This receptor was obtained from a man between 45 and 60 years old with non-small cell lung cancer. In nucleotides, the CDR3 is TGCAGCGTTGTTCGGGGCTATGGCTACATCTTC. Amino acid sequence: CSVVRGYGYIF.